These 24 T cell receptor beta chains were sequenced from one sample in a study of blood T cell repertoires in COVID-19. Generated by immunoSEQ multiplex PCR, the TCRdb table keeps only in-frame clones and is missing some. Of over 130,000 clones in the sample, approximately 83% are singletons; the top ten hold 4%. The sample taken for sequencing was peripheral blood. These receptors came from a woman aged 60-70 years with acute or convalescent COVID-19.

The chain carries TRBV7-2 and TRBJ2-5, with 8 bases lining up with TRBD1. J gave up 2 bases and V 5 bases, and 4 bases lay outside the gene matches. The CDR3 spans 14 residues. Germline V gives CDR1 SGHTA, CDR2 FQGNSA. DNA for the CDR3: TGTGCCAGCAGCCCCCGGGACAGGCAAGAGACCCAGTACTTC. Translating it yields CASSPRDRQETQYF.

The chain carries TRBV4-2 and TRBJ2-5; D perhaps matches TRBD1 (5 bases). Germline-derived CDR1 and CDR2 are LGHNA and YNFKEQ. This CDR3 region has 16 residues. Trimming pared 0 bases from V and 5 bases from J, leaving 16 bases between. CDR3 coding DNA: TGTGCCAGCAGCCAAGAAGGCAGGGTCGGTACGGAGACCCAGTACTTC. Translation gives CASSQEGRVGTETQYF.

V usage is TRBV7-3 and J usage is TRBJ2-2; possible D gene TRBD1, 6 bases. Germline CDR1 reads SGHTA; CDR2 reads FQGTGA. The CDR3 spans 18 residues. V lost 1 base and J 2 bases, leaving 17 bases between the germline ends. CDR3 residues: CASSLSALQGRNTGELFF. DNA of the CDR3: TGTGCCAGCAGCTTAAGCGCACTACAGGGACGAAACACCGGGGAGCTGTTTTTT.

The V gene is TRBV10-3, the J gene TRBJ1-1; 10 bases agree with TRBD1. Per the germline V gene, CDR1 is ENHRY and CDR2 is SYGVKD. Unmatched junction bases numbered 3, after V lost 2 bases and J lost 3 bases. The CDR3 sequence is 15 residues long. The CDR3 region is CAISEVDRGYTEAFF. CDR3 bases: TGTGCCATCAGTGAGGTGGACAGGGGGTACACTGAAGCTTTCTTT.

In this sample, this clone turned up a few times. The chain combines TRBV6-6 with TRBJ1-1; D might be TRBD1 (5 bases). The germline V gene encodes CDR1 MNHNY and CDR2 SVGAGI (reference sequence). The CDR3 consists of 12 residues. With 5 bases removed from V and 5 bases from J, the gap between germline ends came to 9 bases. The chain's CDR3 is CASSPGQTEAFF. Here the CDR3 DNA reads TGTGCCAGCAGTCCCGGACAAACTGAAGCTTTCTTT.

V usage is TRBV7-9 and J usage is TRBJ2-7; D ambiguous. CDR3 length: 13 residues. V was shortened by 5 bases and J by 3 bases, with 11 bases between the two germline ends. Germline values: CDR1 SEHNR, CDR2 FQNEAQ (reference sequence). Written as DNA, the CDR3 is TGTGCCAGCAGCCCCACTATCCTCTACGAGCAGTACTTC. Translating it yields CASSPTILYEQYF.

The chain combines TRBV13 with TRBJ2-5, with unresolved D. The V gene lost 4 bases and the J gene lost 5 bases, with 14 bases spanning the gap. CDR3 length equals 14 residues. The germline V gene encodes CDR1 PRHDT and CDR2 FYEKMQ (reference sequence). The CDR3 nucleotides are TGTGCCAGCAGCTCCGGTCAGGCCAGGGAGACCCAGTACTTC. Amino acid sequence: CASSSGQARETQYF.

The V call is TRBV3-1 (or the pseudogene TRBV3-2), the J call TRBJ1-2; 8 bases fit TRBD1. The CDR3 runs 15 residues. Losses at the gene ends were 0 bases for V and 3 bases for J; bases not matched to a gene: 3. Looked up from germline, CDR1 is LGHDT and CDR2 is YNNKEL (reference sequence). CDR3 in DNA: TGTGCCAGCAGCCAAGATGGACAGGGCCACTATGGCTACACCTTC. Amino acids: CASSQDGQGHYGYTF.

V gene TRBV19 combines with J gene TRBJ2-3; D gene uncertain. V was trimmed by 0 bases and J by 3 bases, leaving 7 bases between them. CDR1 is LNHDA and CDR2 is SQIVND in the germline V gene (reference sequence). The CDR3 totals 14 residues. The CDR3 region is CASSIDRGTDTQYF. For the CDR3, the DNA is TGTGCCAGTAGTATAGATCGCGGTACAGATACGCAGTATTTT.

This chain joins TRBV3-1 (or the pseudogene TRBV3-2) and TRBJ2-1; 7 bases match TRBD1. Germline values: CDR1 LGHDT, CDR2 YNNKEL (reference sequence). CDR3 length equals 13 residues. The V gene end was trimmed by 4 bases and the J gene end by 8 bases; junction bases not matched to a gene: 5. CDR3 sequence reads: CASSRQGGDEQFF. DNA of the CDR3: TGTGCCAGCAGCCGACAGGGTGGGGATGAGCAGTTCTTC.

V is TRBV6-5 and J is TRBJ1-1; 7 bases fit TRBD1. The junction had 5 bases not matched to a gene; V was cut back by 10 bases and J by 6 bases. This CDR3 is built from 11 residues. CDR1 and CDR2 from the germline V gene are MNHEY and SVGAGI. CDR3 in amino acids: CATTRGAEAFF. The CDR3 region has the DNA TGTGCCACCACCAGGGGGGCTGAAGCTTTCTTT.

CDR3 sequence (DNA): TGTGCCAGCAGCGTGGATGCCGGGGGTCGTGGCTACACCTTC. As protein: CASSVDAGGRGYTF. This chain uses TRBV9 with TRBJ1-2, with D perhaps TRBD1 (5 bases). CDR1 is SGDLS and CDR2 is YYNGEE in the germline V gene. V was shortened by 2 bases and J by 7 bases, with 15 bases between the two germline ends. The CDR3 spans 14 residues.

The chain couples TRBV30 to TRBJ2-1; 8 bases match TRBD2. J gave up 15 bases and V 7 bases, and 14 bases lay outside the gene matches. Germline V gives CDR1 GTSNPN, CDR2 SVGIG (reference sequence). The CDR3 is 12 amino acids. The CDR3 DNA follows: TGTGCCTTAACTGGAGCCTTAGCGGGAATGTTCTTC. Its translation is CALTGALAGMFF.

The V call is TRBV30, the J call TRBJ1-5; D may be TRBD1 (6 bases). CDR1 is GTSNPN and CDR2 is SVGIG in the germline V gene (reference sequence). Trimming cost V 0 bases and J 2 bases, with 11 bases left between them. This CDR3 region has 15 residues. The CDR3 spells CAWSVRGGGNQPQHF. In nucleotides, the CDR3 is TGTGCCTGGAGTGTACGTGGGGGCGGCAATCAGCCCCAGCATTTT.

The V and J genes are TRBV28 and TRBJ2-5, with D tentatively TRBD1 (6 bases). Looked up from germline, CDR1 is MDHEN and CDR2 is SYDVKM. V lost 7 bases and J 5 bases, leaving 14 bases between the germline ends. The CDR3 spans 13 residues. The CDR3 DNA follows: TGTGCCAGCATTCAGGGGAGCCGCGAGACCCAGTACTTC. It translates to CASIQGSRETQYF.

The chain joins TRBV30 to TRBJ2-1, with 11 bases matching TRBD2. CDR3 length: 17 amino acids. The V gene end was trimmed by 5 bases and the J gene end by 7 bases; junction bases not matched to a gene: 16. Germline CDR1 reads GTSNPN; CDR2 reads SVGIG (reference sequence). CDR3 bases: TGTGCCTGGGACCTCGGGACTAGCGGTCCCCTGGGGAATGAGCAGTTCTTC. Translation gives CAWDLGTSGPLGNEQFF.

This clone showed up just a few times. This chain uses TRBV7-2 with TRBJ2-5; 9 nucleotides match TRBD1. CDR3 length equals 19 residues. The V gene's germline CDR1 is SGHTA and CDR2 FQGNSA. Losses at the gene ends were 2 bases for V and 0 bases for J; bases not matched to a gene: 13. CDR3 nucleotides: TGTGCCAGCAGCTTACCGGACCGGACAGGGGCGTACCACCAAGAGACCCAGTACTTC. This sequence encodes CASSLPDRTGAYHQETQYF. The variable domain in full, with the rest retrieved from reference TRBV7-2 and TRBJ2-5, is GAGVSQSPSNKVTEKGKDVELRCDPISGHTALYWYRQSLGQGLEFLIYFQGNSAPDKSGLPSDRFSAERTGGSVSTLTIQRTQQEDSAVYLCASSLPDRTGAYHQETQYFGPGTRLLVL.

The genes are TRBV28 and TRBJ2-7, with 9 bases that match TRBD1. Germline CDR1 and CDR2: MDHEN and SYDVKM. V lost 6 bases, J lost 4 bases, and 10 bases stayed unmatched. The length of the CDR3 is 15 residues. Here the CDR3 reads CASRAGTGSPYEQYF. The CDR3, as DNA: TGTGCCAGCAGGGCAGGGACAGGGTCCCCATACGAGCAGTACTTC. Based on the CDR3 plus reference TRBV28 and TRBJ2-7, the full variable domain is DVKVTQSSRYLVKRTGEKVFLECVQDMDHENMFWYRQDPGLGLRLIYFSYDVKMKEKGDIPEGYSVSREKKERFSLILESASTNQTSMYLCASRAGTGSPYEQYFGPGTRLTVT.

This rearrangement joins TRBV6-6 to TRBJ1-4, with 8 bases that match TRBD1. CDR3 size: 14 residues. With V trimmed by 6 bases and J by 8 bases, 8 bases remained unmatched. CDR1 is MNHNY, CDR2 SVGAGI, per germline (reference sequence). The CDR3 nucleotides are TGTGCCAGCAGCTCCGGGACAGGAGGCGAAAAACTGTTTTTT. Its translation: CASSSGTGGEKLFF.

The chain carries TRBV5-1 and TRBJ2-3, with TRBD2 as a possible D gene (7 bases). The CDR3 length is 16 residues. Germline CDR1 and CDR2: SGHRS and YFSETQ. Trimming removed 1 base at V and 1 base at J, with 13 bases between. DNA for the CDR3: TGCGCCAGCAGCTTGTCGGGGGGCGCGGGCACAGATACGCAGTATTTT. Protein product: CASSLSGGAGTDTQYF.

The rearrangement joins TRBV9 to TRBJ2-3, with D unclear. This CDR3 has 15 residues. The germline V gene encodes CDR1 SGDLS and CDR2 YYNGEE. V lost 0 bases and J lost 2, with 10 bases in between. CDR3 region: CASSVAPTDTDTQYF. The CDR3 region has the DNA TGTGCCAGCAGCGTAGCCCCAACTGACACAGATACGCAGTATTTT.

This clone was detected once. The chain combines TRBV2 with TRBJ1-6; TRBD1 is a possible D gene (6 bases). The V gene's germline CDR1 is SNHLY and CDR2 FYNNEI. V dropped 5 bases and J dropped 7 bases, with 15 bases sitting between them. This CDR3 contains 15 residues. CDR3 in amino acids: CASSSRGTANSPLHF. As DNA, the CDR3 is TGTGCCAGCAGTAGCAGGGGTACGGCAAATTCACCCCTCCACTTT.

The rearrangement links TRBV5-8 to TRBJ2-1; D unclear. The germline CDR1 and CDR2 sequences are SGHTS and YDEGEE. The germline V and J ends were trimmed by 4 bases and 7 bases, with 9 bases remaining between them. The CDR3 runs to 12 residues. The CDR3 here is CASSLLTNEQFF. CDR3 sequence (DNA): TGTGCCAGCAGCCTCCTAACGAATGAGCAGTTCTTC.

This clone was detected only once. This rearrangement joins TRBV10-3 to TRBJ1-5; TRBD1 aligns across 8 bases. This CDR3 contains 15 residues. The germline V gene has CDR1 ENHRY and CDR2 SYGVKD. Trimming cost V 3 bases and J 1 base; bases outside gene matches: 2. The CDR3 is CAISDGQGSNQPQHF. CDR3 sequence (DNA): TGTGCCATCAGTGATGGACAGGGCAGCAATCAGCCCCAGCATTTT.